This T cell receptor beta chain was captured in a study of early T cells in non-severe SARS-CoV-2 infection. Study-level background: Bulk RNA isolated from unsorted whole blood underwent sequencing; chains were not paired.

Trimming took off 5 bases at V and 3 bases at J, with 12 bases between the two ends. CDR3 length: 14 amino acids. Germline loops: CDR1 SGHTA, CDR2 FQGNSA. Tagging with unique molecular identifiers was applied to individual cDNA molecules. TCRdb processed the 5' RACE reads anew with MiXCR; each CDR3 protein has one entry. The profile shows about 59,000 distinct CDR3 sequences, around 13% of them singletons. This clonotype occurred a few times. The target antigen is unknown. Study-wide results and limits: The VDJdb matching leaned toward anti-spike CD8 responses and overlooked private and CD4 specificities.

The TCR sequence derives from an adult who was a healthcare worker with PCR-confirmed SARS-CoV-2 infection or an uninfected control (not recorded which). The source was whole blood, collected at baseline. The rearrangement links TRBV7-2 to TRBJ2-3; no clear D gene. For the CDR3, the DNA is TGTGCCAGCAGCCCCACCTGGGTTACAGATACGCAGTATTTT. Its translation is CASSPTWVTDTQYF.